This TCR beta chain is from a study of PD-L1 blockade in urothelial cancer. Overall study: Blood analysis occurred 3 weeks (second dose) and 6 weeks after treatment start.

CDR3 length equals 15 residues. Germline-derived CDR1 and CDR2 are SGDLS and YYNGEE. The junction had 10 bases not matched to a gene; V was cut back by 3 bases and J by 11 bases. Each PCR reaction had synthetic TCR analog templates spiked into it. Produced via immunoSEQ multiplex PCR; TCRdb's table is partial and in-frame only. This sample has some 100,000 clones, with 90% to 95% found just once. The TCR sequence derives from a woman older than 75 with urothelial cancer. Sequencing used PBMCs, obtained around atezolizumab (anti-PD-L1) treatment. The V and J genes are TRBV9 and TRBJ1-4, with 10 nucleotides matching TRBD1. CDR3 sequence: CASSATGTGEEKLFF. The CDR3 DNA reads as TGTGCCAGCAGCGCTACCGGGACAGGGGAGGAGAAACTGTTTTTT.